This TCR beta chain was documented in a study of cytomegalovirus exposure and HLA in healthy donors. Concerning this clone itself: Its antigen is unknown. An end of the junction differs from the germline gene, which may be a read error.

Both 60 Vbeta primers and 13 Jbeta primers went into the PCR. The method was immunoSEQ multiplex PCR; TCRdb's version includes in-frame clones alone and lacks a portion of them. The sample holds fewer than 150,000 clones, around 85% seen once. This CDR3 is built from 17 residues. Germline V lookup: CDR1 SEHNR, CDR2 FQNEAQ (reference sequence). General study results and limits: Apart from CMV serostatus, no immune exposure information was available.

The TCR originated in a woman younger than 45 in good health and CMV-seropositive. Sequenced material: PBMCs. The rearrangement joins TRBV7-9 to TRBJ1-2; 7 bases fit TRBD1. This chain's CDR3 is CSSSLPTTGTAPYGYTF. As DNA, the CDR3 is TGTTCCAGCAGCCTCCCTACAACCGGGACAGCTCCCTATGGCTACACCTTC.